The 17 T cell receptor beta chains below all came from one sample that was sequenced in a study of regulatory and conventional T cells in RAG deficiency. Sequencing used immunoSEQ multiplex PCR; TCRdb keeps in-frame clones, though not all of them. Of approximately 12,000 clones listed, approximately 93% are singletons. Conventional CD4+ T cells were sorted from blood as CD25-low CD127-high cells. The sample also formed part of further work on regulatory T cells. From that study: The primer mix had 52 TRBV and 13 TRBJ primers.

Sequencing input: CD4+ effector T cells sorted from blood. The source of these receptors is a human donor in good health.

The chain employs TRBV28 and TRBJ1-1; D ambiguous. The germline CDR1 and CDR2 sequences are MDHEN and SYDVKM. This CDR3 has 13 amino acids. V gave up 7 bases and J gave up 0 bases, with 9 bases separating them. In DNA form, the CDR3 reads TGTGCCAGCACCCCGGATTTGAACACTGAAGCTTTCTTT. This translates into CASTPDLNTEAFF.

V gene TRBV7-9 combines with J gene TRBJ2-5; the D gene is possibly TRBD2 (6 bases). In germline, CDR1 is SEHNR, CDR2 FQNEAQ (reference sequence). Trimming stripped 3 bases from V and 2 bases from J, with 7 bases between. The CDR3 has 13 amino acids. The CDR3 is CASSFGGQETQYF. The CDR3, as DNA: TGTGCCAGCAGCTTTGGGGGGCAAGAGACCCAGTACTTC.

V usage is TRBV7-3 and J usage is TRBJ2-2; 11 nucleotides line up with TRBD2. V shed 2 bases, J shed 1 base, and the junction held 3 bases outside the gene matches. The CDR3 is 17 amino acids. Germline V gene data show CDR1 as SGHTA and CDR2 as FQGTGA. The CDR3 here is CASSLFSGRENTGELFF. Written as DNA, the CDR3 is TGTGCCAGCAGCTTATTTAGCGGGAGGGAGAACACCGGGGAGCTGTTTTTT.

This chain connects TRBV29-1 to TRBJ2-7; D gene uncertain. Germline CDR1 and CDR2: SQVTM and ANQGSEA. V was clipped by 4 bases and J by 6 bases, with 10 bases between them. CDR3 length: 11 residues. CDR3 amino acids: CSVASLTEQYF. The DNA of the CDR3 is TGCAGCGTTGCGTCATTGACCGAGCAGTACTTC.

This chain links TRBV29-1 with TRBJ2-2, with no clear D. The germline V and J ends were trimmed by 7 bases and 3 bases, with 12 bases remaining between them. Looked up from germline, CDR1 is SQVTM and CDR2 is ANQGSEA. The CDR3 contains 13 residues. This CDR3 reads CSGLSDDTGELFF. CDR3 nucleotides: TGCAGCGGGCTATCCGACGACACCGGGGAGCTGTTTTTT.

The genes are TRBV7-3 and TRBJ1-2, with 7 positions matching TRBD1. This CDR3 region has 13 residues. Looked up from germline, CDR1 is SGHTA and CDR2 is FQGTGA. V dropped 6 bases and J dropped 8; count of bases not matched to a gene: 9. In DNA form, the CDR3 reads TGTGCCAGCAGTGTTGACAGGGTTGTCGGCTACACCTTC. Encoded protein: CASSVDRVVGYTF.

Worth noting for this clone: A junction boundary mismatches the germline segment, possibly from a read error. V and J are TRBV7-7 and TRBJ2-2; tentatively, D is TRBD2 (6 bases). The germline V gene encodes CDR1 SSHAT and CDR2 FNYEAQ (reference sequence). The CDR3 loop spans 15 amino acids. In nucleotides, the CDR3 is TGTGCTAGCAGCTCGGTACTAGCCCCCACCGGGGAGCTGTTTTTT. Translated: CASSSVLAPTGELFF.

This chain joins TRBV5-6 and TRBJ1-2, with D hard to call. Trimming cost V 1 base and J 1 base, with 8 bases left between them. Per the germline V gene, CDR1 is SGHDT and CDR2 is YYEEEE. The CDR3 runs 14 residues. The CDR3 protein is CASSLIQNNYGYTF. The CDR3 nucleotides are TGTGCCAGCAGCTTGATACAAAATAACTATGGCTACACCTTC.

The sample holds a few counts of this clone. The rearrangement joins TRBV18 to TRBJ2-7; TRBD2 might be the D (6 bases). There are 14 residues in the CDR3. V gave up 9 bases and J gave up 3 bases, with 18 bases separating them. Germline assignment: CDR1 KGHSH and CDR2 LQKENI. The CDR3 DNA reads TGTGCCAGTGCTTATCGAGGGGACTTCTACGAGCAGTACTTC. Amino acids: CASAYRGDFYEQYF.

This sequence joins TRBV6-5 and TRBJ2-3; D is perhaps TRBD2 (6 bases). Trimming took 4 bases from V and 0 from J, leaving 8 bases between them. This CDR3 contains 14 residues. Germline CDR1 reads MNHEY; CDR2 reads SVGAGI. This CDR3 reads CASSLAASTDTQYF. Written as DNA, the CDR3 is TGTGCCAGCAGTTTAGCGGCTAGCACAGATACGCAGTATTTT.

The CDR3 nucleotides read TGTGCCGGCGCAGGGCTAGCGGAGTACCAAGAGACCCAGTACTTC. Encoded protein: CAGAGLAEYQETQYF. The chain has TRBV30 and TRBJ2-5; TRBD2 matches at 7 bases. Germline V gene data show CDR1 as GTSNPN and CDR2 as SVGIG (reference sequence). The ends lost 8 bases at V and 0 bases at J; junction bases unmatched: 12. The CDR3 is 15 amino acids. The variable domain in full, with the rest retrieved from reference TRBV30 and TRBJ2-5, is SQTIHQWPATLVQPVGSPLSLECTVEGTSNPNLYWYRQAAGRGLQLLFYSVGIGQISSEVPQNLSASRPQDRQFILSSKKLLLSDSGFYLCAGAGLAEYQETQYFGPGTRLLVL.

V gene TRBV5-1 combines with J gene TRBJ2-2, with D perhaps TRBD1 (7 bases). CDR1 SGHRS and CDR2 YFSETQ come from the germline V gene. This CDR3 is 15 amino acids long. Trimming took 6 bases from V and 3 from J, leaving 15 bases between them. In DNA form, the CDR3 reads TGCGCCAGCAAGGAGGGGGCCCGGGACACCGGGGAGCTGTTTTTT. Translated: CASKEGARDTGELFF.

CDR3 bases: TGTGCCAGCAGGGGAGGGGGAGATACGCAGTATTTT. Translation gives CASRGGGDTQYF. The chain links TRBV7-6 to TRBJ2-3; perhaps TRBD2 as D (7 bases). CDR3 size: 12 residues. The V end lost 6 bases, the J end lost 5 bases, and 9 bases lay between the germline ends. Germline V gives CDR1 SGHVS, CDR2 FNYEAQ.

The chain employs TRBV18 and TRBJ2-7; D may be TRBD1 or TRBD2 (5 bases each). Germline CDR1 reads KGHSH; CDR2 reads LQKENI. The CDR3 has 16 amino acids. V lost 4 bases and J 0 bases, leaving 16 bases between the germline ends. The DNA of the CDR3 is TGTGCCAGCTCACAAAGGGTCGGGGCGAGCTCCTACGAGCAGTACTTC. Residues: CASSQRVGASSYEQYF.

DNA for the CDR3: TGTGCCAGCAGCTCGGACAGGGTGAACACCGGGGAGCTGTTTTTT. This encodes CASSSDRVNTGELFF. V gene TRBV7-3 combines with J gene TRBJ2-2; TRBD1 agrees at 8 bases. After removal of 4 bases from V and 1 base from J, the junction contained 2 bases not matched to a gene. Germline-derived CDR1 and CDR2 are SGHTA and FQGTGA. The CDR3 is 15 residues long.

Note on this clone: The sample has other DNA sequences that encode this CDR3 too. The V call is TRBV7-3, the J call TRBJ1-1, with 7 positions matching TRBD1. The CDR3 loop spans 15 amino acids. J was trimmed by 6 bases and V by 4 bases; bases with no gene match: 11. Per germline, CDR1 SGHTA and CDR2 FQGTGA. CDR3 region: CASSSGDSRRPEAFF. The CDR3 DNA reads as TGTGCCAGCAGCTCGGGGGACAGCCGTCGACCTGAAGCTTTCTTT.

The genes are TRBV5-8 and TRBJ2-1, with 12 bases identical to TRBD2. V shed 4 bases, J shed 1 base, and the junction held 9 bases outside the gene matches. The CDR3 is 18 amino acids. The germline V gene has CDR1 SGHTS and CDR2 YDEGEE. The CDR3 spells CASSDRLAGVVSYNEQFF. DNA of the CDR3: TGTGCCAGCAGCGATCGACTAGCGGGAGTCGTATCCTACAATGAGCAGTTCTTC. Together with reference TRBV5-8 and TRBJ2-1, the CDR3 gives the full variable domain: EAGVTQSPTHLIKTRGQQATLRCSPISGHTSVYWYQQALGLGLQFLLWYDEGEERNRGNFPPRFSGRQFPNYSSELNVNALELEDSALYLCASSDRLAGVVSYNEQFFGPGTRLTVL.